The TCR beta chain described here comes from a study of hypomethylating agent response in myelodysplastic syndrome. Broader study findings: Richness, rarefaction diversity and clonality did not change significantly after hypomethylating treatment. After treatment, novel clonotypes emerged more in responders, contracted ones more in non-responders.

The CDR3 spans 13 residues. Germline V gene lookup returns CDR1 ENHRY and CDR2 SYGVKD. Trimming took 4 bases from V and 3 from J, leaving 10 bases between them. This clone was observed a few times. Its antigen remains unidentified. Only in-frame clones appear in the TCRdb table, and some are missing; sequencing was by immunoSEQ multiplex PCR. Among 5,000 to 6,000 clones listed, around 87% were seen once. The chain is built from TRBV10-3 and TRBJ2-7; D tentatively reads TRBD1 or TRBD2 (5 bases each). The sequence derives from a human donor with myelodysplastic syndrome. This specimen consisted of bone marrow, obtained before or after starting hypomethylating agent treatment for myelodysplastic syndrome (not recorded which). The CDR3 region is CAISAGPLYEQYV. The CDR3 DNA reads TGTGCCATCAGTGCGGGGCCGCTCTACGAGCAGTACGTC.